In this sample, the clone carrying this T cell receptor beta chain turned up once. No antigen is known for it. CDR3 length equals 15 residues. Germline CDR1 MNHEY, CDR2 SMNVEV (reference sequence). V was pared by 2 bases and J by 2 bases, with 5 bases of the junction left unmatched. This sample was taken from a study of shared clonotypes between healthy human individuals. Data came from immunoSEQ multiplex PCR; TCRdb stores just in-frame clones and leaves some out. The table includes approximately 110,000 clones, about 70% detected once. Study observations and caveats: Four donors shared 4.5% to 6.5% of their naive CD4 clonotypes.

The rearrangement uses TRBV27 and TRBJ2-7; TRBD2 matches 8 bases. Material: memory CD8+ T cells sorted from blood. Regarding subset: CD45RO+ cells pooled with CCR7-negative TemRA cells. The sequence was obtained from a woman younger than 45 in good health. This chain's CDR3 is CASSLGGRITYEQYF. The DNA of the CDR3 is TGTGCCAGCAGTTTAGGCGGGAGGATAACCTACGAGCAGTACTTC.